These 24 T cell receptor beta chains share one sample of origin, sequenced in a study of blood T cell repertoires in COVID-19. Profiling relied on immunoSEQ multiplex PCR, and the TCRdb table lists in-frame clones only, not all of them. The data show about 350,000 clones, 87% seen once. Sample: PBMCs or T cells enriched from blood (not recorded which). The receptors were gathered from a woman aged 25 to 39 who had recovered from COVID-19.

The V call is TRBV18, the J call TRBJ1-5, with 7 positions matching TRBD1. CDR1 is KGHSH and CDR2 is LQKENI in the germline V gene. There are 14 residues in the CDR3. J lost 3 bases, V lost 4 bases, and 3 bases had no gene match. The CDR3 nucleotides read TGTGCCAGCTCACAGGGACAGCTCAATCAGCCCCAGCATTTT. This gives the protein CASSQGQLNQPQHF.

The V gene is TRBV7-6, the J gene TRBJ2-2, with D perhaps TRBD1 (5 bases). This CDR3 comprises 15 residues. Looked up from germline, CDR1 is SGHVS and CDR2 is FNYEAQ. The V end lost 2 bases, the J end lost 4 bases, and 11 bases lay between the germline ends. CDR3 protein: CASSLSAGSTGELFF. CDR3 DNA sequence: TGTGCCAGCAGCTTAAGTGCAGGGTCCACCGGGGAGCTGTTTTTT.

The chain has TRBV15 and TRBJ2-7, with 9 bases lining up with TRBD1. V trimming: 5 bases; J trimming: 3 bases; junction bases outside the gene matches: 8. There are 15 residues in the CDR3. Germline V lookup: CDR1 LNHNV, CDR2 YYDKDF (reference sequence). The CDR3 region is CATSGPGTGFYEQYF. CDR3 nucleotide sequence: TGTGCCACCAGCGGACCCGGGACAGGGTTCTACGAGCAGTACTTC.

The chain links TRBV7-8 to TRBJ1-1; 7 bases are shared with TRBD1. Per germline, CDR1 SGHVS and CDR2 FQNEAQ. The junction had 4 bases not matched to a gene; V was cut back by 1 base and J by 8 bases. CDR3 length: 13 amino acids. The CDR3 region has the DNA TGTGCCAGCAGCTTAGGACAGGGAGGAGAAGCTTTCTTT. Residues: CASSLGQGGEAFF.

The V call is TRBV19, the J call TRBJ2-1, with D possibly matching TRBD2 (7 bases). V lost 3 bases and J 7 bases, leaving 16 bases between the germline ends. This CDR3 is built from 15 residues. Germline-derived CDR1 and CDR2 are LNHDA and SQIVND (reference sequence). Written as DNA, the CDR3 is TGTGCCAGTAGTATTATCCGGGGGGCAGGGAATGAGCAGTTCTTC. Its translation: CASSIIRGAGNEQFF.

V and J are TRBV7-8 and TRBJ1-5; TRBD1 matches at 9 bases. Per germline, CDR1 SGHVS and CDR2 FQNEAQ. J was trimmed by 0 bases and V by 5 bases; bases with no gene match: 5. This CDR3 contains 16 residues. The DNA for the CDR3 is TGTGCCAGCAGCCAGGGACAGGGCTATAGCAATCAGCCCCAGCATTTT. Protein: CASSQGQGYSNQPQHF.

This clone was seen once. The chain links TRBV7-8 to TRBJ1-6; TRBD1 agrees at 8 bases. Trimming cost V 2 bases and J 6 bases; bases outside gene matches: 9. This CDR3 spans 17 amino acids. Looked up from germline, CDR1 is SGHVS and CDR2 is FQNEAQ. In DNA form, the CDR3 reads TGTGCCAGCAGCTTATGGGGTCCCGGACAGGGTAATTCACCCCTCCACTTT. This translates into CASSLWGPGQGNSPLHF. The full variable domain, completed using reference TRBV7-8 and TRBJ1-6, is GAGVSQSPRYKVAKRGQDVALRCDPISGHVSLFWYQQALGQGPEFLTYFQNEAQLDKSGLPSDRFFAERPEGSVSTLKIQRTQQEDSAVYLCASSLWGPGQGNSPLHFGNGTRLTVT.

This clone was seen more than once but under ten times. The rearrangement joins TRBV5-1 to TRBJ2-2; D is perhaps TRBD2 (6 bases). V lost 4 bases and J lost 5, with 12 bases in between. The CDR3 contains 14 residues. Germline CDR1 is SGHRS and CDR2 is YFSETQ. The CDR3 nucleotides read TGCGCCAGCAGCAGGGACGGGGGAACCGGGGAGCTGTTTTTT. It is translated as CASSRDGGTGELFF.

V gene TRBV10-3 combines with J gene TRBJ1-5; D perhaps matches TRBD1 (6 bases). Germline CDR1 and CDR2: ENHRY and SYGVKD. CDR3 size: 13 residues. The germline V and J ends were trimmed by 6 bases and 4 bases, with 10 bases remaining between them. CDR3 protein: CAIRDSGNQPQHF. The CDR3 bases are TGTGCCATCAGGGACAGTGGGAATCAGCCCCAGCATTTT.

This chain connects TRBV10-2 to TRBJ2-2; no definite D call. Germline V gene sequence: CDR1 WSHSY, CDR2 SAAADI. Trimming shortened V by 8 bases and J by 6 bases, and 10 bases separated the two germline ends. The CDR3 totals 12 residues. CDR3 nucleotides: TGCGCCAGCGGAGTCGCCGCCGGGGAGCTGTTTTTT. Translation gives CASGVAAGELFF.

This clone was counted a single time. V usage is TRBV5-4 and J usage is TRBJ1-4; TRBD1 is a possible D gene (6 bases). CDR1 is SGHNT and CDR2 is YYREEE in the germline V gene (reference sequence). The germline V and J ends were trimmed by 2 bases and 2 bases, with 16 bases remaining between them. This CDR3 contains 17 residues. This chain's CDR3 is CASSFEGGDTTNEKLFF. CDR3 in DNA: TGTGCCAGCAGCTTTGAAGGGGGGGATACGACTAATGAAAAACTGTTTTTT. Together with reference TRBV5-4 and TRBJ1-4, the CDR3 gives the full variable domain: ETGVTQSPTHLIKTRGQQVTLRCSSQSGHNTVSWYQQALGQGPQFIFQYYREEENGRGNFPPRFSGLQFPNYSSELNVNALELDDSALYLCASSFEGGDTTNEKLFFGSGTQLSVL.

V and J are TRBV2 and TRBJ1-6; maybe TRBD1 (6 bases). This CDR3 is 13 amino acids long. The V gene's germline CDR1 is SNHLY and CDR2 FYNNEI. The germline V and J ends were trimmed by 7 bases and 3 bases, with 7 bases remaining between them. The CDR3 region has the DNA TGTGCCAGCAAGACAGGCTATAATTCACCCCTCCACTTT. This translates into CASKTGYNSPLHF. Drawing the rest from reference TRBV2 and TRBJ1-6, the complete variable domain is EPEVTQTPSHQVTQMGQEVILRCVPISNHLYFYWYRQILGQKVEFLVSFYNNEISEKSEIFDDQFSVERPDGSNFTLKIRSTKLEDSAMYFCASKTGYNSPLHFGNGTRLTVT.

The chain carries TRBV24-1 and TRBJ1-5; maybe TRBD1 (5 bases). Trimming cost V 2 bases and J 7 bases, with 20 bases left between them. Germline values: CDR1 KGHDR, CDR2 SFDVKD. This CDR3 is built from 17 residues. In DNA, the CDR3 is TGTGCCACCAGTGATTCCGCCACGCAGGGTTGGAACCAGCCCCAGCATTTT. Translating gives CATSDSATQGWNQPQHF.

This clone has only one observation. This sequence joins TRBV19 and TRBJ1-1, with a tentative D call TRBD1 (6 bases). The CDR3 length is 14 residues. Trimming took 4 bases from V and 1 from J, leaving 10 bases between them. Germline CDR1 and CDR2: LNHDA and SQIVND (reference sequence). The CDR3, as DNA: TGTGCCAGTAGTAGACAGGTCACGAACACTGAAGCTTTCTTT. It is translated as CASSRQVTNTEAFF.

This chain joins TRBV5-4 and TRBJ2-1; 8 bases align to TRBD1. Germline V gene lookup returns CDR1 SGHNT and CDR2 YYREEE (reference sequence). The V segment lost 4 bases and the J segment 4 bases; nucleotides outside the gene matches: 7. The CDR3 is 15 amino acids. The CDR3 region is CASSQRTGTYNEQFF. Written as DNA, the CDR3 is TGTGCCAGCAGCCAACGGACAGGGACGTACAATGAGCAGTTCTTC.

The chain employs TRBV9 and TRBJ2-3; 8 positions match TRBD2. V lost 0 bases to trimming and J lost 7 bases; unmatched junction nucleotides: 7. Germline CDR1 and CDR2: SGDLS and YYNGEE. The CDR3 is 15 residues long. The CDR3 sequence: CASSVGSGGDYTQYF. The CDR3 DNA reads TGTGCCAGCAGCGTAGGCAGCGGGGGAGATTATACGCAGTATTTT.

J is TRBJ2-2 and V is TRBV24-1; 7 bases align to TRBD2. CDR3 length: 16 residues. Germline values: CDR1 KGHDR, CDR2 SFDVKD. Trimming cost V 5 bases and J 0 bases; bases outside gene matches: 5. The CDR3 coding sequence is TGTGCCACCAGTGTTACGGGGGGAGCGAACACCGGGGAGCTGTTTTTT. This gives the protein CATSVTGGANTGELFF.

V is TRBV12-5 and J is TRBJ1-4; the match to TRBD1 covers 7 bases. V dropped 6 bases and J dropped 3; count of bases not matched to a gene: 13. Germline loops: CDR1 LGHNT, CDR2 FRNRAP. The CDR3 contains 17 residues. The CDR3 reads CASGRPPGTASNEKLFF. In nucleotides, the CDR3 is TGTGCTAGTGGCCGCCCGCCCGGGACAGCTTCTAATGAAAAACTGTTTTTT.

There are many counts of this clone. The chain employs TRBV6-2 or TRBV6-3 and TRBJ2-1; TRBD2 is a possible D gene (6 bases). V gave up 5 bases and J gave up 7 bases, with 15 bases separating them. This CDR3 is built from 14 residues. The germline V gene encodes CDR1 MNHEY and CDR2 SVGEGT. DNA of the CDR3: TGTGCCAGCAGTGCGCCTGGGACTGGGAATGAGCAGTTCTTC. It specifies CASSAPGTGNEQFF.

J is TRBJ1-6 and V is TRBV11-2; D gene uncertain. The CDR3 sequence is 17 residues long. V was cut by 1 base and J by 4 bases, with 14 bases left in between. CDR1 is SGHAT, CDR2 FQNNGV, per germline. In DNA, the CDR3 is TGTGCCAGCAGCTTAGTATCTGGGCTGAATTATAATTCACCCCTCCACTTT. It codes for CASSLVSGLNYNSPLHF.

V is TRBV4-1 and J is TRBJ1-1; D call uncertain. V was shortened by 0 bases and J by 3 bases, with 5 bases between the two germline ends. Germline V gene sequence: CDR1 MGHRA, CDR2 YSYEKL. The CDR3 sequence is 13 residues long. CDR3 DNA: TGCGCCAGCAGCCAAGATCTATACACTGAAGCTTTCTTT. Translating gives CASSQDLYTEAFF.

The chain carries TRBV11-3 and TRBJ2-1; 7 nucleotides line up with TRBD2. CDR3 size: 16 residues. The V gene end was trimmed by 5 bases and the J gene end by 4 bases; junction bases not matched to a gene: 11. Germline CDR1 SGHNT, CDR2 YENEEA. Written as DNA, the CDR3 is TGTGCCAGCAGCCCCGGGGGAGCGGGGCAATACAATGAGCAGTTCTTC. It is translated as CASSPGGAGQYNEQFF. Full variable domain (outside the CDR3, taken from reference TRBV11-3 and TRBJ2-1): EAGVVQSPRYKIIEKKQPVAFWCNPISGHNTLYWYLQNLGQGPELLIRYENEEAVDDSQLPKDRFSAERLKGVDSTLKIQPAELGDSAVYLCASSPGGAGQYNEQFFGPGTRLTVL.

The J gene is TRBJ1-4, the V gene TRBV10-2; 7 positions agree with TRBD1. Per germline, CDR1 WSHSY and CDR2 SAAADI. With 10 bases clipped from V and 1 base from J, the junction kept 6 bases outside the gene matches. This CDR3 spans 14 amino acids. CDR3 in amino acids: CATRQGRTNEKLFF. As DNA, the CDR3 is TGCGCCACCAGACAGGGTAGAACTAATGAAAAACTGTTTTTT.

This CDR3 reads CASSETGAGGYTF. CDR3 sequence (DNA): TGTGCCAGCAGCGAAACCGGGGCGGGGGGCTACACCTTC. This rearrangement joins TRBV11-2 to TRBJ1-2; D perhaps matches TRBD1 (5 bases). The CDR3 has 13 amino acids. V lost 5 bases and J lost 8, with 15 bases in between. CDR1 and CDR2 (germline): SGHAT, FQNNGV.